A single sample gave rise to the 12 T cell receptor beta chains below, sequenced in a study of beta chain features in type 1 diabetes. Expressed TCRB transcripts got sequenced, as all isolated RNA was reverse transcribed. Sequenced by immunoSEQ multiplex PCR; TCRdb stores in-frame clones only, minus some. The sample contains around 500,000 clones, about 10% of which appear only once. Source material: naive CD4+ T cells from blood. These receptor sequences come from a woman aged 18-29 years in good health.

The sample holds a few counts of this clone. The DNA of the CDR3 is TGTGCCTGGGAGACAGGGGTTCGTGAAGCTTTCTTT. Translating gives CAWETGVREAFF. The gene calls are TRBV30 and TRBJ1-1; 8 bases are a match to TRBD1. The germline V gene has CDR1 GTSNPN and CDR2 SVGIG (reference sequence). This CDR3 region has 12 residues. V was pared by 5 bases and J by 7 bases, with 6 bases of the junction left unmatched.

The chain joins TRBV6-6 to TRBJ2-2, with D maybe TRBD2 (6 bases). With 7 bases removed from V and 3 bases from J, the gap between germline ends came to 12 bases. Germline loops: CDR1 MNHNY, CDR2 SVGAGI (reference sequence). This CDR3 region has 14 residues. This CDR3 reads CASTRPGDTGELFF. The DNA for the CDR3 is TGTGCCAGCACACGGCCGGGAGACACCGGGGAGCTGTTTTTT.

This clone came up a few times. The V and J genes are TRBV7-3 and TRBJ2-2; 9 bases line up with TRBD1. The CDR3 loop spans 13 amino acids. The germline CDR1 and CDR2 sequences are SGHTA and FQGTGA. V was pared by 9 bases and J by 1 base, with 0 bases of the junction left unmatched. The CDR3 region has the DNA TGTGCCAGGGGACAGGGGAACACCGGGGAGCTGTTTTTT. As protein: CARGQGNTGELFF.

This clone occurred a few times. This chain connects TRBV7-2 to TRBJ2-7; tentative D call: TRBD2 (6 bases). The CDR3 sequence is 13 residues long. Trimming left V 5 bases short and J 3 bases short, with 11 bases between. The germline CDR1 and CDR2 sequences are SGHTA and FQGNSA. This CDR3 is CASSETTSYEQYF. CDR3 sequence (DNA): TGTGCCAGCAGCGAGACGACTAGCTACGAGCAGTACTTC.

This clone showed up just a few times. The CDR3 DNA reads TGCGCCAGCAGCCAAGACTATAGGAAGGATGAGCAGTTCTTC. Its protein is CASSQDYRKDEQFF. The chain is built from TRBV4-1 and TRBJ2-1, with no clear D. V lost 0 bases and J lost 8, with 11 bases in between. This CDR3 contains 14 residues. CDR1 is MGHRA and CDR2 is YSYEKL in the germline V gene.

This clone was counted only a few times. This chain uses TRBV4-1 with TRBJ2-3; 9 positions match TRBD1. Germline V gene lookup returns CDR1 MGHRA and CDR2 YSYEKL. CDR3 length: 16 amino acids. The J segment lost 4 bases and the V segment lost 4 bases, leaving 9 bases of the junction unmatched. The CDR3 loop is CASSPDRGFLADTQYF. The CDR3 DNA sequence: TGCGCCAGCAGCCCGGACAGGGGCTTTTTGGCAGATACGCAGTATTTT.

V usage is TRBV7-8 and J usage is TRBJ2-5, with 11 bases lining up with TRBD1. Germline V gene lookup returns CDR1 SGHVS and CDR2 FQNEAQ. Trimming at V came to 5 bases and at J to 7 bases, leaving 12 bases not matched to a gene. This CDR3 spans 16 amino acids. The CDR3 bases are TGTGCCAGCAGCCCTGGACAGGGGGCTACCAGTGGGACCCAGTACTTC. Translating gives CASSPGQGATSGTQYF.

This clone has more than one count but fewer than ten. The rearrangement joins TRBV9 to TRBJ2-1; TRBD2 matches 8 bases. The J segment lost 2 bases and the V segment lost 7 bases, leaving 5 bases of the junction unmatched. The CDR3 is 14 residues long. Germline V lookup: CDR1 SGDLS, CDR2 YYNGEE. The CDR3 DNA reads TGTGCCAGCGGGAGTAGCGGGACCTACAATGAGCAGTTCTTC. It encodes CASGSSGTYNEQFF.

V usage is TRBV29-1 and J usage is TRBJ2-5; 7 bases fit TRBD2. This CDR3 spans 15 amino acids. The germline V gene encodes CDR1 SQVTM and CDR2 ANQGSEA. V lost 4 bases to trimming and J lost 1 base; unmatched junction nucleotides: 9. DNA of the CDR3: TGCAGCGTTGCTCCCGCTCTAGCGGTCCAAGAGACCCAGTACTTC. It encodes CSVAPALAVQETQYF.

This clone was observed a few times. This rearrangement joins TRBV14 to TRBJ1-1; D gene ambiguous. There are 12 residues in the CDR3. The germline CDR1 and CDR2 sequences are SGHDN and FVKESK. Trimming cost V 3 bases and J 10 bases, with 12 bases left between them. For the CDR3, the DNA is TGTGCCAGCAGCCACTCTCCGAGAGTAGCTTTCTTT. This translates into CASSHSPRVAFF.

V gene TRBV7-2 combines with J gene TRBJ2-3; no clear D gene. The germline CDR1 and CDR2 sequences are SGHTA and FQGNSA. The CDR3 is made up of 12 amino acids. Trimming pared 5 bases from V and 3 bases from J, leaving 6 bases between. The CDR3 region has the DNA TGTGCCAGCAGCGCCGGTACAGATACGCAGTATTTT. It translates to CASSAGTDTQYF.

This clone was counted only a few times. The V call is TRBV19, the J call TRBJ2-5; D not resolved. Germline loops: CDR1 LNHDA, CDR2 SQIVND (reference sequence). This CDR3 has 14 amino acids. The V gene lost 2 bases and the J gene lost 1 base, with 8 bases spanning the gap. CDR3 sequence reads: CASSIRSPQETQYF. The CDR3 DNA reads TGTGCCAGTAGTATAAGGTCGCCCCAAGAGACCCAGTACTTC.